Listed here are 9 T cell receptor beta chains from one sample, sequenced in a study of CD8 T cells in ankylosing spondylitis. Whole-study findings and limits: Apparently characteristic of ankylosing spondylitis blood was a TCR beta motif (roughly eight highly homologous variants).

MiXCR, run by TCRdb on the 5' RACE reads, gives a single entry per CDR3 protein. Among roughly 440,000 distinct CDR3 sequences listed, roughly 15% were seen once. For these TCRs, the target antigens are not known. The sequencing sample was made of blood, either unsorted or a sorted T cell fraction (not recorded which). The source of these receptors is a male donor with ankylosing spondylitis.

This clonotype was seen a few times. CDR3 sequence reads: CASSTDRTSGSSDTQYF. The CDR3 nucleotides read TGTGCCAGCAGCACCGACCGGACTAGCGGGAGTTCAGATACGCAGTATTTT. V gene TRBV5-6 combines with J gene TRBJ2-3, with 13 bases that match TRBD2. V was pared by 4 bases and J by 4 bases, with 9 bases of the junction left unmatched. The CDR3 has 17 residues. Germline V lookup: CDR1 SGHDT, CDR2 YYEEEE.

The chain links TRBV6-1 to TRBJ1-6; 7 bases match TRBD1. The CDR3 has 14 residues. The ends lost 2 bases at V and 13 bases at J; junction bases unmatched: 8. Germline V CDR1 and CDR2: MNHNS, SASEGT. As DNA, the CDR3 is TGTGCCAGCAGTGAATTAGGGCCCAGGGGGCCCCTCCACTTT. It codes for CASSELGPRGPLHF.

This clonotype was seen only a few times. This sequence joins TRBV5-1 and TRBJ2-1; 7 nucleotides align to TRBD1. The V gene's germline CDR1 is SGHRS and CDR2 YFSETQ. The junction had 4 bases not matched to a gene; V was cut back by 0 bases and J by 10 bases. This CDR3 comprises 13 residues. The CDR3 nucleotides read TGCGCCAGCAGCTTGGCGGACAGGACCGAGCAGTTCTTC. Amino acid sequence: CASSLADRTEQFF.

Points on this clonotype: A much larger clone is a single base away; this may be a read error. The chain joins TRBV5-1 to TRBJ2-5; D call uncertain. CDR3 length equals 14 residues. Germline CDR1 SGHRS, CDR2 YFSETQ. The CDR3 reads CASSLILGKETEYF. CDR3 sequence (DNA): TGCGCCAGCAGCCTCATTCTGGGGAAGGAGACCGAGTACTTC.

This chain links TRBV7-3 with TRBJ1-1; D might be TRBD1 (6 bases). Germline V gene lookup returns CDR1 SGHTA and CDR2 FQGTGA. The V end lost 5 bases, the J end lost 3 bases, and 10 bases lay between the germline ends. CDR3 length: 13 amino acids. In DNA, the CDR3 is TGTGCCAGCAGCCCGGGGGGCCACACTGAAGCTTTCTTT. It encodes CASSPGGHTEAFF. Drawing the rest from reference TRBV7-3 and TRBJ1-1, the complete variable domain is GAGVSQTPSNKVTEKGKYVELRCDPISGHTALYWYRQSLGQGPEFLIYFQGTGAADDSGLPNDRFFAVRPEGSVSTLKIQRTERGDSAVYLCASSPGGHTEAFFGQGTRLTVV.

This clonotype was seen a handful of times. This chain joins TRBV30 and TRBJ1-1, with 8 bases lining up with TRBD1. V was clipped by 1 base and J by 5 bases; unmatched bases: 3. Germline V lookup: CDR1 GTSNPN, CDR2 SVGIG (reference sequence). The CDR3 has 13 residues. The CDR3 is CAWSGQGITEAFF. CDR3 sequence (DNA): TGTGCCTGGAGTGGACAGGGGATTACTGAAGCTTTCTTT.

This clonotype was detected only a few times. The rearrangement links TRBV21-1 to TRBJ2-3; TRBD1 was called by the table and not checked on the DNA. TRBV21-1 is noted as a pseudogene. The CDR3 runs 16 residues. The CDR3, as DNA: TGTGCCAGCAGCTCCTTGGGGGACAGGGGTACAGATACGCAGTATTTT. This encodes CASSSLGDRGTDTQYF.

By sample share, this clonotype is medium-sized. V gene TRBV20-1 combines with J gene TRBJ2-3; D might be TRBD1 or TRBD2, each matching 6 bases. CDR3 length: 17 amino acids. Germline assignment: CDR1 DFQATT and CDR2 SNEGSKA (reference sequence). The germline V and J ends were trimmed by 0 bases and 6 bases, with 22 bases remaining between them. The CDR3 nucleotides read TGCAGTGCTAGAGATCTGGGGACACTCGGGGGAGGCGATACGCAGTATTTT. Translation: CSARDLGTLGGGDTQYF.

This clonotype occurred a few times. This rearrangement joins TRBV27 to TRBJ1-4; the D is unclear. Trimming took off 4 bases at V and 7 bases at J, with 16 bases between the two ends. This CDR3 has 15 amino acids. Germline assignment: CDR1 MNHEY and CDR2 SMNVEV (reference sequence). The chain's CDR3 is CASSSHTVSAEKLFF. In nucleotides, the CDR3 is TGTGCCAGCAGTTCCCACACCGTATCGGCTGAAAAACTGTTTTTT. The full variable domain, completed using reference TRBV27 and TRBJ1-4, is EAQVTQNPRYLITVTGKKLTVTCSQNMNHEYMSWYRQDPGLGLRQIYYSMNVEVTDKGDVPEGYKVSRKEKRNFPLILESPSPNQTSLYFCASSSHTVSAEKLFFGSGTQLSVL.